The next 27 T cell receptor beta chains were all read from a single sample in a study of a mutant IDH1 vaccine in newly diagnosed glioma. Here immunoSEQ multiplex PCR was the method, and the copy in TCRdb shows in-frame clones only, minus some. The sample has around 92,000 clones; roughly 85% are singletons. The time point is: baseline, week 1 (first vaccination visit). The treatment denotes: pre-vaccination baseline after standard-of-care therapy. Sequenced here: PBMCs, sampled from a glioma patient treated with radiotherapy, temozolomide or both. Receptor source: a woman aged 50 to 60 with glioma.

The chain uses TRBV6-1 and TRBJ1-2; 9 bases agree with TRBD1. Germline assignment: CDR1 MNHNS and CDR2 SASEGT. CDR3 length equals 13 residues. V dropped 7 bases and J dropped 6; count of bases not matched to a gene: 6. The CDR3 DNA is TGTGCCAGCAACAGGGACAGGGCAGATGGCTACACCTTC. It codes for CASNRDRADGYTF.

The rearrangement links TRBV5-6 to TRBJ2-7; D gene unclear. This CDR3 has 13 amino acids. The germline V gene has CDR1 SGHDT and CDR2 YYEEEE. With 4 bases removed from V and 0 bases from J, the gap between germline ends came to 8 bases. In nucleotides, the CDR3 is TGTGCCAGCAGCCACGTGAGCTCCTACGAGCAGTACTTC. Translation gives CASSHVSSYEQYF.

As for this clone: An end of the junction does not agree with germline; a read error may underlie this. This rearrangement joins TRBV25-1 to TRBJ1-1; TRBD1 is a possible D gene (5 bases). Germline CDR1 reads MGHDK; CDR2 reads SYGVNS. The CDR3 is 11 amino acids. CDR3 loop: CASRGNTEAFF. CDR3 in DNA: TGTGCCAGCCGGGGGAACACTGAAGCTTTCTTC.

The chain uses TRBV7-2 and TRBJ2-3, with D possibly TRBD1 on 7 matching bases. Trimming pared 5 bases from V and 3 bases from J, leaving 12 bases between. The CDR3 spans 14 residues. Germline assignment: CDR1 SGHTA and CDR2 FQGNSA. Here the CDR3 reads CASSPQGGTDTQYF. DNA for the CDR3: TGTGCCAGCAGCCCTCAGGGGGGAACAGATACGCAGTATTTT.

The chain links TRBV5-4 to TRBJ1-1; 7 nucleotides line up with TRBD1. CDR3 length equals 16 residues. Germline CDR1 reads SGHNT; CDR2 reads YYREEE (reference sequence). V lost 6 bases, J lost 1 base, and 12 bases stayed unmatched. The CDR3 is CASNVSPGQSNTEAFF. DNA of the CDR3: TGTGCCAGCAACGTATCACCGGGACAGTCGAACACTGAAGCTTTCTTT.

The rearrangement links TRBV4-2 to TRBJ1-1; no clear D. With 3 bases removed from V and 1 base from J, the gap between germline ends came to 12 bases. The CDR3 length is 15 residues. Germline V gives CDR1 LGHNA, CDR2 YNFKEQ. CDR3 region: CASSQEQPRNTEAFF. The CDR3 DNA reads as TGTGCCAGCAGCCAGGAGCAACCGCGGAACACTGAAGCTTTCTTT.

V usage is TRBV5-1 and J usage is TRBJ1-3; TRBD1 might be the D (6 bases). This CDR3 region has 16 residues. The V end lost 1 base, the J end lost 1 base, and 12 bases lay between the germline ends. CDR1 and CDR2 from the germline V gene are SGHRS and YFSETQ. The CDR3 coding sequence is TGCGCCAGCAGCTTGCCACATACAGGGTCTGGAAACACCATATATTTT. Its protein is CASSLPHTGSGNTIYF.

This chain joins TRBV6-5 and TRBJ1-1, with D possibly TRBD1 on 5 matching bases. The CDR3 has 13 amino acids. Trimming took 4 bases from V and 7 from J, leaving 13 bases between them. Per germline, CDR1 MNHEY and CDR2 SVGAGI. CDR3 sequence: CASSSRDSFEAFF. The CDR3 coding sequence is TGTGCCAGCAGTTCCCGAGACAGCTTTGAAGCTTTCTTT.

CDR3 bases: TGTGCCAGCAGACCCTTGGACAGGGCAGGATATCAGCCCCAGCATTTT. Its translation: CASRPLDRAGYQPQHF. The V call is TRBV7-9, the J call TRBJ1-5; 8 bases match TRBD1. Germline V gene lookup returns CDR1 SEHNR and CDR2 FQNEAQ (reference sequence). V trimming: 6 bases; J trimming: 5 bases; junction bases outside the gene matches: 12. This CDR3 comprises 16 residues.

CDR3 amino acids: CASSLGRGPSQPQHF. The CDR3 bases are TGTGCCAGCAGCTTGGGTCGGGGCCCCAGTCAGCCCCAGCATTTT. This chain connects TRBV5-6 to TRBJ1-5, with D possibly matching TRBD1 (5 bases). The CDR3 consists of 15 residues. Trimming removed 0 bases at V and 6 bases at J, with 13 bases between. Germline values: CDR1 SGHDT, CDR2 YYEEEE.

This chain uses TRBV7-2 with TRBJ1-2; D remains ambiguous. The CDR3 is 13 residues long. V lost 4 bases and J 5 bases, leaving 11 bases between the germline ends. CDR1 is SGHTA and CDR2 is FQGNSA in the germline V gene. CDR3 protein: CASSSPGIYGYTF. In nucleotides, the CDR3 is TGTGCCAGCAGCTCCCCGGGCATATATGGCTACACCTTC. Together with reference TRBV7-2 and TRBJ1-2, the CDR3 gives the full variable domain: GAGVSQSPSNKVTEKGKDVELRCDPISGHTALYWYRQSLGQGLEFLIYFQGNSAPDKSGLPSDRFSAERTGGSVSTLTIQRTQQEDSAVYLCASSSPGIYGYTFGSGTRLTVV.

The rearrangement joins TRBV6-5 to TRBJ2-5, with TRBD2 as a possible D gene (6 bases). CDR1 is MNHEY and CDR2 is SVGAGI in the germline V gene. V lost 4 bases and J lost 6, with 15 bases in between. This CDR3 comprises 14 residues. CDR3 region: CASSSSAGVQTQYF. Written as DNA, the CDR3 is TGTGCCAGCAGTTCTAGCGCCGGGGTCCAGACCCAGTACTTC.

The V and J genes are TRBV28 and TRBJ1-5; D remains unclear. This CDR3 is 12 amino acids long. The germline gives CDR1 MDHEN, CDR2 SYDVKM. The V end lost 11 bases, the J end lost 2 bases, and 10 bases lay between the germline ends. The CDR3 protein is CAAGGGNQPQHF. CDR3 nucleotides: TGTGCCGCCGGCGGGGGCAATCAGCCCCAGCATTTT.

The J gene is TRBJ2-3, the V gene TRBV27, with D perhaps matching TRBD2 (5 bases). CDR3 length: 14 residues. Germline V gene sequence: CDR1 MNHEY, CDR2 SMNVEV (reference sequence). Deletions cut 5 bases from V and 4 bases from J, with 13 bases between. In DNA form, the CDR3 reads TGTGCCAGCAGTAGGACGGGGAAGGCAGATACGCAGTATTTT. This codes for CASSRTGKADTQYF.

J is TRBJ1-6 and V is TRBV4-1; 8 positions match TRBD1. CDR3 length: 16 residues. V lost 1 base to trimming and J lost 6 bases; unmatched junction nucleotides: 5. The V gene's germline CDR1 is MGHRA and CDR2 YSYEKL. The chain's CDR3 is CASSQVWQGANSPLHF. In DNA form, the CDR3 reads TGCGCCAGCAGCCAAGTGTGGCAGGGGGCTAATTCACCCCTCCACTTT.

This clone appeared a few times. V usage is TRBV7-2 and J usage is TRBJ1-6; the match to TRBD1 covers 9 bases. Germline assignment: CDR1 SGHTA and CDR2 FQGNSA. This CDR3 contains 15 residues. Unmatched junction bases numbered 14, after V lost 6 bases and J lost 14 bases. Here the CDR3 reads CASSRAGQGVWALHF. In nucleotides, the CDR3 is TGTGCCAGCAGTCGAGCGGGACAGGGCGTTTGGGCCCTCCACTTT.

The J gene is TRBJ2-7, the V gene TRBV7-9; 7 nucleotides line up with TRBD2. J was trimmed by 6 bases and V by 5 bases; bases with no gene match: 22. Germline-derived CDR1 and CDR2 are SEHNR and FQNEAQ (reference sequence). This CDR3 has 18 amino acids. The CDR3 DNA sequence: TGTGCCAGCAGCCCGAGCGGGGACGGTAACCCCCCTTGGCGCGAGCAGTACTTC. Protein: CASSPSGDGNPPWREQYF.

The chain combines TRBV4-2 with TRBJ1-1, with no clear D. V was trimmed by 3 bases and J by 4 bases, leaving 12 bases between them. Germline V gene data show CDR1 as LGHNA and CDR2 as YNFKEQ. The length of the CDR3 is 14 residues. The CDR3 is CASSHGLEGTEAFF. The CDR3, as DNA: TGTGCCAGCAGCCACGGACTCGAGGGCACTGAAGCTTTCTTT.

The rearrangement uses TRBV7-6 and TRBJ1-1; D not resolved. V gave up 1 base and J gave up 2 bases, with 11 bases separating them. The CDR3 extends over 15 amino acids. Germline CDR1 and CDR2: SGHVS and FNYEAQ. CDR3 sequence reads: CASSLEVQLNTEAFF. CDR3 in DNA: TGTGCCAGCAGCTTAGAGGTTCAATTAAACACTGAAGCTTTCTTT.

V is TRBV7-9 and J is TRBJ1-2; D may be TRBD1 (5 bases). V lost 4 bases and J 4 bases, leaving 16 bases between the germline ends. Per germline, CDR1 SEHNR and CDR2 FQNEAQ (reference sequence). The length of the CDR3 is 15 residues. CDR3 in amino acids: CASSSQPERGYGYTF. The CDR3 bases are TGTGCCAGCAGCTCACAACCCGAAAGGGGCTATGGCTACACCTTC.

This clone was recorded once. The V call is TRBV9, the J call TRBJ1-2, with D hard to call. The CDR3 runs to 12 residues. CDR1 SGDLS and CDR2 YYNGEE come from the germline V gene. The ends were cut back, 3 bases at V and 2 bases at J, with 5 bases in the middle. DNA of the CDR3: TGTGCCAGCAGCGAGGGAAACTATGGCTACACCTTC. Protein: CASSEGNYGYTF. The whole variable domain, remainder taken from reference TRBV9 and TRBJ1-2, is DSGVTQTPKHLITATGQRVTLRCSPRSGDLSVYWYQQSLDQGLQFLIQYYNGEERAKGNILERFSAQQFPDLHSELNLSSLELGDSALYFCASSEGNYGYTFGSGTRLTVV.

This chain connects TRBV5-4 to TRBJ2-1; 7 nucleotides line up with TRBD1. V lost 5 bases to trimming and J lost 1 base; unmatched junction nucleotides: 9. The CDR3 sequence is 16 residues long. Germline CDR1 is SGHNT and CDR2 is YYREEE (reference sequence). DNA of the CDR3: TGTGCCAGCAGTGCCGGGACAGTCGTTTCCTACAATGAGCAGTTCTTC. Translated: CASSAGTVVSYNEQFF.

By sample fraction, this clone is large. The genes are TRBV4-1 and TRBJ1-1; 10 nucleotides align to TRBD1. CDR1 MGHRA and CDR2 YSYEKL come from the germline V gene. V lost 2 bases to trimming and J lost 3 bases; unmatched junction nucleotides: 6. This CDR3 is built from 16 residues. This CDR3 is CASSQYLGQGYTEAFF. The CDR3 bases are TGCGCCAGCAGCCAATACTTGGGACAGGGGTACACTGAAGCTTTCTTT.

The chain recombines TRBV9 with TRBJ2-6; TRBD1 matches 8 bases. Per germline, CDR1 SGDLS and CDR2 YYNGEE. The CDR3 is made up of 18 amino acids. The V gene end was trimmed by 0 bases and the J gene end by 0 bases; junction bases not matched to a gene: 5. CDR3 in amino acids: CASSVDAGGRSGANVLTF. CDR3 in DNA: TGTGCCAGCAGCGTAGATGCAGGGGGCCGCTCTGGGGCCAACGTCCTGACTTTC.

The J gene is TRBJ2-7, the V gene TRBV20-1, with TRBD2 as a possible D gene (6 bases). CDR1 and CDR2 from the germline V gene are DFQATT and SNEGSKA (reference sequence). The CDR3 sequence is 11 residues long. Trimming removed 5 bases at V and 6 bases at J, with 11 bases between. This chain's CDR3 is CSAYREPEQYF. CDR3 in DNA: TGCAGTGCTTACCGGGAGCCCGAGCAGTACTTC.

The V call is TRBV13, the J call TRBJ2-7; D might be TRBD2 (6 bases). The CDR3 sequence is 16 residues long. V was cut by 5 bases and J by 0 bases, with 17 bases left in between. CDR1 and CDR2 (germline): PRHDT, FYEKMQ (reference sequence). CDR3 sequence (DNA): TGTGCCAGCAGCCCCCAAGTGCGGGGCCTCTCCTACGAGCAGTACTTC. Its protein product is CASSPQVRGLSYEQYF.

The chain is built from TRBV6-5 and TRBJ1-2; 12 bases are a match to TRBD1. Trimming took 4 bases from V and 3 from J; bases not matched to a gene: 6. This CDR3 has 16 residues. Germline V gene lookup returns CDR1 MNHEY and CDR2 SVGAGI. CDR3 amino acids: CASSSSGTGGYYGYTF. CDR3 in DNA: TGTGCCAGCAGTTCCTCCGGGACAGGGGGCTACTATGGCTACACCTTC.